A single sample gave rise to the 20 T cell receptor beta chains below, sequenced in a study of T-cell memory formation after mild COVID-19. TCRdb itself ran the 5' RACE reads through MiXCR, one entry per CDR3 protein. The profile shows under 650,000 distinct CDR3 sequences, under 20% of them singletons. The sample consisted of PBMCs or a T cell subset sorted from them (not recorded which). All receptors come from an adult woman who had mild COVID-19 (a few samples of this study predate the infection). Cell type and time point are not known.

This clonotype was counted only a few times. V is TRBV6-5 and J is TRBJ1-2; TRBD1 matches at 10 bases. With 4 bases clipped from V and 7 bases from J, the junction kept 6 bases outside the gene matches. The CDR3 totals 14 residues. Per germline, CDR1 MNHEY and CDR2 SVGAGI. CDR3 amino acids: CASSWGTGAGGYTF. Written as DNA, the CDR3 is TGTGCCAGCAGTTGGGGGACAGGGGCAGGTGGCTACACCTTC.

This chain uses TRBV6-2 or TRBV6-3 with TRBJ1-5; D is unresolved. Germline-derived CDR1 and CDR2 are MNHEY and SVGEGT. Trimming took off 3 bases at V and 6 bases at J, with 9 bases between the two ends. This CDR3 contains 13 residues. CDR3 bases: TGTGCCAGCAGTTATAGGGTGCGTCAGCCCCAGCATTTT. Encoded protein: CASSYRVRQPQHF.

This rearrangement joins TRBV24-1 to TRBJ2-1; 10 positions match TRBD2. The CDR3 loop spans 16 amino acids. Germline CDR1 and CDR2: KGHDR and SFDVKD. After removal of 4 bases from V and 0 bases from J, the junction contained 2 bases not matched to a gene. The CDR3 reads CATSDERGGSYNEQFF. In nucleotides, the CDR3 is TGTGCCACCAGTGACGAGCGGGGGGGCTCCTACAATGAGCAGTTCTTC.

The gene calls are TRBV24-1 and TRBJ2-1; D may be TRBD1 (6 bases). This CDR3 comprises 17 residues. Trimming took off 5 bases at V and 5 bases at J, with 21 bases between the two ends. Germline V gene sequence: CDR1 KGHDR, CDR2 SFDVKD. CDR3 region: CATSVPDRAGADNEQFF. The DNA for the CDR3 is TGTGCCACCAGTGTCCCGGACCGGGCAGGGGCGGACAATGAGCAGTTCTTC.

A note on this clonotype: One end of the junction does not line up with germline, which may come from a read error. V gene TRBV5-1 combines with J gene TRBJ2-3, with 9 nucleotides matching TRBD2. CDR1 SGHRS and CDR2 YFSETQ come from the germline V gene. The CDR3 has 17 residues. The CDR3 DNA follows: TGCGCCAGCAGCTTGGGTAGCGGGAGCAGTTACGGAGATACGAAGTATTTT. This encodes CASSLGSGSSYGDTKYF.

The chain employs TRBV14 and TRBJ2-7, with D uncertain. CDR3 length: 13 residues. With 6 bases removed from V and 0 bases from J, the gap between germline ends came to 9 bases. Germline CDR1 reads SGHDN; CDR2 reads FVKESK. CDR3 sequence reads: CASSLRLSYEQYF. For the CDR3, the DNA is TGTGCCAGCAGTTTACGACTCTCCTACGAGCAGTACTTC.

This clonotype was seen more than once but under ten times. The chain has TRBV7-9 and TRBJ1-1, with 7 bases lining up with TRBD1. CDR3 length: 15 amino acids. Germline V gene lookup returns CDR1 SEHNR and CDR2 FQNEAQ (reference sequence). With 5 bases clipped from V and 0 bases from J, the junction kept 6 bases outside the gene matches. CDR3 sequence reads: CASSRADRLNTEAFF. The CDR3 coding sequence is TGTGCCAGCAGCCGAGCGGACAGGCTGAACACTGAAGCTTTCTTT.

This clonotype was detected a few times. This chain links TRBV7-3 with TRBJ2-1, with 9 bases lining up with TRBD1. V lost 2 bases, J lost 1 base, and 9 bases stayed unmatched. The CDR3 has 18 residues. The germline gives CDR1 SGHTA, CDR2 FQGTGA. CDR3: CASSLFGTGSSSYNEQFF. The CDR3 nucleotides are TGTGCCAGCAGCTTATTTGGGACAGGGTCTAGTTCCTACAATGAGCAGTTCTTC.

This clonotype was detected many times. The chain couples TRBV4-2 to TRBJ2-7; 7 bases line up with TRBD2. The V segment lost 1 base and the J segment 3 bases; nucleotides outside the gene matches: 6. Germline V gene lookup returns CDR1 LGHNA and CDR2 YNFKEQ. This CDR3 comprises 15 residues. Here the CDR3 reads CASSQGVGRVYEQYF. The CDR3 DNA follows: TGTGCCAGCAGCCAAGGGGTAGGGAGGGTCTACGAGCAGTACTTC.

This CDR3 reads CASSPGEGQTETQYF. In DNA, the CDR3 is TGTGCCAGCAGCCCCGGAGAGGGGCAGACGGAGACCCAGTACTTC. The V call is TRBV11-2, the J call TRBJ2-5; D is tentatively TRBD1 or TRBD2 (5 bases each). The CDR3 is 15 residues long. V gave up 5 bases and J gave up 5 bases, with 18 bases separating them. Germline assignment: CDR1 SGHAT and CDR2 FQNNGV.

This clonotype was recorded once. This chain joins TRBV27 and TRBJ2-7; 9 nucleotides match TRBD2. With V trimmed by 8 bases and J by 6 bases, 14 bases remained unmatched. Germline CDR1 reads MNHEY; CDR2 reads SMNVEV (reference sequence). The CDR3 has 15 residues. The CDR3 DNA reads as TGTGCCAGCGGACGAACCGCGGGAGGGCCTAGCGAGCAGTACTTC. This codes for CASGRTAGGPSEQYF.

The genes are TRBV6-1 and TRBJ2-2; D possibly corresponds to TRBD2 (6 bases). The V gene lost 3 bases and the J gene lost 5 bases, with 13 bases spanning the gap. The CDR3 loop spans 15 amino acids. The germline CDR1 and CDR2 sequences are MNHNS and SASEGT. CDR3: CASSDAGRGTGELFF. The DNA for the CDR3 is TGTGCCAGCAGTGACGCGGGCCGGGGGACCGGGGAGCTGTTTTTT.

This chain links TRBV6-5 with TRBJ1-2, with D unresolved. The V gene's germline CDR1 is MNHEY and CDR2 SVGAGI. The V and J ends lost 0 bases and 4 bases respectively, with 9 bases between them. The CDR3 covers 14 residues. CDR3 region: CASSYSRERYGYTF. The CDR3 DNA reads TGTGCCAGCAGTTACTCAAGGGAGCGCTATGGCTACACCTTC.

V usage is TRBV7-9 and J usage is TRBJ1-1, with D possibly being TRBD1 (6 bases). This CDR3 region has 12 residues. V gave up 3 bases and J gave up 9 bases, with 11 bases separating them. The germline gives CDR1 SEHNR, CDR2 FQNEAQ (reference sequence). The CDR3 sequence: CASSFWGAQAFF. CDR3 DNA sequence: TGTGCCAGCAGCTTTTGGGGGGCTCAAGCTTTCTTT.

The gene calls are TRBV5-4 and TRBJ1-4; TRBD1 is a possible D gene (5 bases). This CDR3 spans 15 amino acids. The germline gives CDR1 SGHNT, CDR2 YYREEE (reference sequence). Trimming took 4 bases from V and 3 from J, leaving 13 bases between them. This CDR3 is CASSQARDANEKLFF. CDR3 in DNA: TGTGCCAGCAGCCAGGCCAGGGATGCTAATGAAAAACTGTTTTTT.

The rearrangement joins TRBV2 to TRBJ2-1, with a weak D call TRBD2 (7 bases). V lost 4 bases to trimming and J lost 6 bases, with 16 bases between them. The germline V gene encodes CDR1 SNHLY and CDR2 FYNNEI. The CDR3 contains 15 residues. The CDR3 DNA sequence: TGTGCCAGCAGTGGGCTGGGGAGGGGGACCAATGAGCAGTTCTTC. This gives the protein CASSGLGRGTNEQFF.

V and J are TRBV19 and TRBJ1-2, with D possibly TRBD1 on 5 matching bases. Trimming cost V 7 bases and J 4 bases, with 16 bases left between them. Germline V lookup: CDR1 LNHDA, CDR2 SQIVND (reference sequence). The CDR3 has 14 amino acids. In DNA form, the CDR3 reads TGTGCCAGTAACACGGTACCCGGGACCTATGGCTACACCTTC. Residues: CASNTVPGTYGYTF.

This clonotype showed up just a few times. The CDR3 protein is CASSGLAGGTDTQYF. CDR3 in DNA: TGTGCCAGCAGTGGACTAGCGGGAGGCACAGATACGCAGTATTTT. The V call is TRBV3-1, the J call TRBJ2-3, with 13 bases identical to TRBD2. Trimming removed 6 bases from V and 1 base from J; junction bases left unmatched: 1. CDR1 and CDR2 from the germline V gene are LGHDT and YNNKEL (reference sequence). This CDR3 spans 15 amino acids.

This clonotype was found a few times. CDR3 in amino acids: CASSPGFSSTEAFF. CDR3 DNA sequence: TGCGCCAGCAGCCCCGGGTTCTCCTCCACTGAAGCTTTCTTT. The chain recombines TRBV5-1 with TRBJ1-1; no firm D call. Germline V CDR1 and CDR2: SGHRS, YFSETQ. The CDR3 spans 14 residues. Trimming took 4 bases from V and 4 from J, leaving 14 bases between them.

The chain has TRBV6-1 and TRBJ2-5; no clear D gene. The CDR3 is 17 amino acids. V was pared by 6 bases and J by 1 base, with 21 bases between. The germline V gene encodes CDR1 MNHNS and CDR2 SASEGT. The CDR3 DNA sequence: TGTGCCAGCAGCCGGCTGGGTTTGATCTCCTCCCAAGAGACCCAGTACTTC. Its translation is CASSRLGLISSQETQYF.